This TCR beta chain originates from a study of immune evolution from preneoplasia to lung adenocarcinoma. Overall study results and limits: From normal lung to invasive adenocarcinoma, top clone frequencies appeared to decrease.

About this clone: The antigen remains undetermined.

Repertoires were generated with immunoSEQ multiplex PCR, while TCRdb's copy carries only in-frame clones and drops some. Of roughly 10,000 clones in the sample, roughly 74% were seen once. Germline loops: CDR1 LNHDA, CDR2 SQIVND (reference sequence). CDR3 length: 15 residues. V dropped 5 bases and J dropped 5; count of bases not matched to a gene: 8. The chain employs TRBV19 and TRBJ2-3, with 9 nucleotides matching TRBD1. The TCR was taken from a person aged 70 to 79 with lung adenocarcinoma. The sample was FFPE minimally invasive lung adenocarcinoma tissue. CDR3 DNA sequence: TGTGCCAGTAGTCATGACAGGGGGTCGGAAGATACGCAGTATTTT. It yields the protein CASSHDRGSEDTQYF.